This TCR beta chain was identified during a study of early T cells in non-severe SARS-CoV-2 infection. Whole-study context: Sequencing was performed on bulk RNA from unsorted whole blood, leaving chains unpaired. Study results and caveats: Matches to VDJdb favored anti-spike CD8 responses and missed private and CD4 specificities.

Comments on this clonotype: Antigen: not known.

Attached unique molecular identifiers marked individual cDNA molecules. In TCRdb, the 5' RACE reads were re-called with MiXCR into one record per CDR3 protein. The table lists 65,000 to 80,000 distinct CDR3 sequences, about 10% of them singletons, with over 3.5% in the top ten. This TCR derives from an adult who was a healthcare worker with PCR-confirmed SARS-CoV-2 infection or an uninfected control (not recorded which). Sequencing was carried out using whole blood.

The CDR3 nucleotides read TGTGCCATCGGGCAGGGTCACGAGCAGTACTTC. Its protein is CAIGQGHEQYF. J is TRBJ2-7 and V is TRBV10-3; TRBD1 might be the D (5 bases). Germline assignment: CDR1 ENHRY and CDR2 SYGVKD. The CDR3 is 11 amino acids. V was cut by 8 bases and J by 5 bases, with 10 bases left in between.